This TCR beta chain emerged from a study of blood T cell repertoires in COVID-19. Germline CDR1 reads MGHRA; CDR2 reads YSYEKL. The CDR3 consists of 16 residues. Losses at the gene ends were 1 base for V and 2 bases for J; bases not matched to a gene: 4. Some clones are missing from TCRdb's copy, which holds only in-frame ones; the method was immunoSEQ multiplex PCR. This table holds over 95,000 clones, 75% to 85% found once. This chain links TRBV4-1 with TRBJ2-3; 9 positions agree with TRBD2. This TCR was recovered from a human donor in a cohort sampled during active COVID-19. Sequencing was done on a sample of peripheral blood. DNA of the CDR3: TGCGCCAGCAGCCAAGTGAGGACTAGCGTCACAGATACGCAGTATTTT. This translates into CASSQVRTSVTDTQYF.